Each of the 32 T cell receptor beta chains below was sequenced from the same sample in a study of early stage breast cancer tumors (dated by TCRdb to the late 2010s). The method behind the library was the immunoSEQ multiplex PCR assay. As stored in TCRdb, this immuneACCESS dataset retains in-frame rearrangements with V and J assigned. A fraction of the clones does not appear; measured against another copy, unresolved V genes explain less than half of the discrepancy, and the remainder lacks a known reason. The sample has under 30,000 clones on record, around three quarters of them singletons. The leading ten clones occupy approximately 33% of the sample. Sequences were obtained from blood. These TCRs come from a person in their fifties with breast cancer.

The chain is built from TRBV2 and TRBJ2-1, with 9 bases fitting TRBD2. CDR3 length: 16 residues. Germline-derived CDR1 and CDR2 are SNHLY and FYNNEI. The ends lost 6 bases at V and 6 bases at J; junction bases unmatched: 12. The CDR3 coding sequence is TGTGCCAGCAGATACCTCGTTAGCGGGAGCTCCAATGAGCAGTTCTTC. The encoded protein is CASRYLVSGSSNEQFF.

The chain uses TRBV10-3 and TRBJ2-3, with D maybe TRBD2 (5 bases). Germline-derived CDR1 and CDR2 are ENHRY and SYGVKD. The CDR3 contains 13 residues. V was cut by 0 bases and J by 6 bases, with 7 bases left in between. The CDR3 DNA sequence: TGTGCCATCAGTGAGTCGAGGGTGGATACGCAGTATTTT. Translation: CAISESRVDTQYF.

The chain joins TRBV7-8 to TRBJ2-3, with 7 nucleotides matching TRBD1. Germline loops: CDR1 SGHVS, CDR2 FQNEAQ. The ends lost 1 base at V and 2 bases at J; junction bases unmatched: 12. The CDR3 is 18 amino acids. The CDR3 is CASSLDFGRQGYTDTQYF. The DNA for the CDR3 is TGTGCCAGCAGCTTAGATTTCGGTCGACAGGGATACACAGATACGCAGTATTTT.

V gene TRBV6-1 combines with J gene TRBJ2-7; D is undetermined. Germline CDR1 MNHNS, CDR2 SASEGT. There are 13 residues in the CDR3. V lost 4 bases to trimming and J lost 1 base, with 8 bases between them. The CDR3 coding sequence is TGTGCCAGCAGTGGGTCGGCTTCCTACGAGCAGTACTTC. Encoded protein: CASSGSASYEQYF.

V gene TRBV7-9 combines with J gene TRBJ1-2, with unresolved D. CDR1 is SEHNR, CDR2 FQNEAQ, per germline (reference sequence). V dropped 4 bases and J dropped 1 base, with 10 bases sitting between them. The CDR3 is 14 amino acids. As DNA, the CDR3 is TGTGCCAGCAGCTCCCCCGCGGTTAACTATGGCTACACCTTC. Translating it yields CASSSPAVNYGYTF.

CDR3 loop: CASSLGLRGGYSYEQYF. CDR3 sequence (DNA): TGCGCCAGCAGCTTGGGGTTGAGGGGGGGTTACTCCTACGAGCAGTACTTC. V and J are TRBV5-1 and TRBJ2-7; D perhaps matches TRBD2 (7 bases). Between the trimmed V and J ends, which lost 0 bases and 0 bases, there was a span of 16 bases. This CDR3 contains 17 residues. The germline gives CDR1 SGHRS, CDR2 YFSETQ.

The chain carries TRBV5-8 and TRBJ1-5; D is ambiguous. Germline CDR1 and CDR2: SGHTS and YDEGEE. V lost 0 bases, J lost 0 bases, and 13 bases lay in between. The CDR3 totals 17 residues. The CDR3 DNA sequence: TGTGCCAGCAGCTTGGGCGCGGTAGGGTATAGCAATCAGCCCCAGCATTTT. This encodes CASSLGAVGYSNQPQHF.

The rearrangement joins TRBV10-3 to TRBJ2-5; 12 nucleotides match TRBD1. This CDR3 region has 12 residues. Trimming removed 10 bases from V and 5 bases from J; junction bases left unmatched: 2. Per the germline V gene, CDR1 is ENHRY and CDR2 is SYGVKD. The CDR3 nucleotides are TGTGCCACCGGGACAGGGGGCGAGACCCAGTACTTC. This codes for CATGTGGETQYF.

The rearrangement joins TRBV9 to TRBJ2-1; 10 nucleotides agree with TRBD2. The CDR3 runs 15 residues. The V and J ends lost 4 bases and 7 bases, in that order; junction bases with no gene match: 8. Per the germline V gene, CDR1 is SGDLS and CDR2 is YYNGEE. CDR3 sequence reads: CASSPLAGDVNEQFF. The DNA for the CDR3 is TGTGCCAGCAGCCCTCTAGCGGGAGATGTGAATGAGCAGTTCTTC.

This chain links TRBV19 with TRBJ2-3; 8 bases line up with TRBD1. The CDR3 runs 15 residues. V trimming: 1 base; J trimming: 6 bases; junction bases outside the gene matches: 6. Germline V lookup: CDR1 LNHDA, CDR2 SQIVND (reference sequence). This CDR3 reads CASSIGQGAQDTQYF. The CDR3 DNA is TGTGCCAGTAGTATAGGCCAGGGGGCGCAGGATACGCAGTATTTT.

The table lists this clone with a few counts. The rearrangement uses TRBV29-1 and TRBJ2-1; 8 nucleotides align to TRBD1. The CDR3 has 14 residues. The germline CDR1 and CDR2 sequences are SQVTM and ANQGSEA. Germline trimming cut 6 bases from V and 3 bases from J; bases unmatched to any gene: 7. The CDR3 DNA reads as TGCAGCGTAGGACAGGGACAGGTCTACAATGAGCAGTTCTTC. Its protein is CSVGQGQVYNEQFF.

This chain joins TRBV5-1 and TRBJ2-7; 8 bases agree with TRBD2. The CDR3 has 14 amino acids. Unmatched junction bases numbered 4, after V lost 4 bases and J lost 1 base. Germline CDR1 SGHRS, CDR2 YFSETQ. DNA of the CDR3: TGCGCCAGCAGCCATGGACTAGCTTCCTACGAGCAGTACTTC. Its translation is CASSHGLASYEQYF.

In the case of this clone: One end of the junction is discordant with germline, which a read error may explain. The CDR3 DNA is TGTGCCAGCAGTTACGGTAGCGCCTCCGACAATGAGCAGTTCTTC. Its translation is CASSYGSASDNEQFF. V usage is TRBV6-5 and J usage is TRBJ2-1; a possible D gene is TRBD2 (5 bases). From germline, CDR1 is MNHEY and CDR2 SVGAGI. The CDR3 runs to 15 residues.

The sample holds one count of this clone. V gene TRBV5-5 combines with J gene TRBJ2-1, with TRBD2 matching over 13 bases. The germline V gene encodes CDR1 SGHKS and CDR2 YYEKEE (reference sequence). Trimming at V came to 2 bases and at J to 7 bases, leaving 3 bases not matched to a gene. This CDR3 spans 15 amino acids. Here the CDR3 DNA reads TGTGCCAGCAGCTTCGGACTAGCGGGAGCTAATGAGCAGTTCTTC. Translation gives CASSFGLAGANEQFF.

This rearrangement joins TRBV14 to TRBJ1-2; D not certain. Germline V gene sequence: CDR1 SGHDN, CDR2 FVKESK. Trimming cost V 0 bases and J 11 bases, with 13 bases left between them. This CDR3 is 13 amino acids long. CDR3 amino acids: CASSQDGVRLYTF. CDR3 nucleotides: TGTGCCAGCAGCCAAGATGGAGTCCGTCTTTACACCTTC.

The V gene is TRBV19, the J gene TRBJ2-7; a possible D gene is TRBD2 (6 bases). The V gene lost 4 bases and the J gene lost 6 bases, with 13 bases spanning the gap. Germline assignment: CDR1 LNHDA and CDR2 SQIVND (reference sequence). This CDR3 contains 13 residues. The CDR3, as DNA: TGTGCCAGTAGTAGGAGGCGGGAACGCGAGCAGTACTTC. Protein: CASSRRREREQYF.

The V and J genes are TRBV5-5 and TRBJ1-5; a weak D match, TRBD1 (5 bases). Trimming took off 4 bases at V and 0 bases at J, with 11 bases between the two ends. The CDR3 is made up of 15 amino acids. Per the germline V gene, CDR1 is SGHKS and CDR2 is YYEKEE (reference sequence). Written as DNA, the CDR3 is TGTGCCAGCAGCCCAGACAGCCGTAGCAATCAGCCCCAGCATTTT. Its translation is CASSPDSRSNQPQHF.

This chain links TRBV6-4 with TRBJ2-1; a possible D gene is TRBD1 (5 bases). V dropped 3 bases and J dropped 0 bases, with 9 bases sitting between them. The length of the CDR3 is 15 residues. CDR1 is MRHNA and CDR2 is SNTAGT in the germline V gene. The CDR3 nucleotides read TGTGCCAGCAGTGAAACAGGAGCCTCCTACAATGAGCAGTTCTTC. It specifies CASSETGASYNEQFF.

This sequence joins TRBV10-2 and TRBJ1-4; the D is unclear. Trimming stripped 5 bases from V and 6 bases from J, with 10 bases between. CDR1 is WSHSY and CDR2 is SAAADI in the germline V gene. This CDR3 is 13 amino acids long. CDR3 in amino acids: CASSSGKHEKLFF. DNA of the CDR3: TGCGCCAGCAGTTCCGGGAAGCATGAAAAACTGTTTTTT.

The J gene is TRBJ2-1, the V gene TRBV14; D might be TRBD2 (6 bases). The CDR3 loop spans 14 amino acids. Per the germline V gene, CDR1 is SGHDN and CDR2 is FVKESK. V was trimmed by 0 bases and J by 11 bases, leaving 14 bases between them. CDR3 loop: CASSQERLDGQQFF. The DNA for the CDR3 is TGTGCCAGCAGCCAAGAAAGACTAGATGGACAGCAGTTCTTC.

The gene calls are TRBV4-1 and TRBJ2-7; D is uncertain. Germline values: CDR1 MGHRA, CDR2 YSYEKL. Trimming removed 1 base from V and 0 bases from J, with 7 bases in between. The CDR3 spans 14 residues. This chain's CDR3 is CASSQVTVSYEQYF. Written as DNA, the CDR3 is TGCGCCAGCAGCCAAGTAACCGTCTCCTACGAGCAGTACTTC.

This clone has ten or more counts. V usage is TRBV7-9 and J usage is TRBJ2-7; D call uncertain. V was clipped by 1 base and J by 5 bases, with 3 bases between them. The CDR3 consists of 11 residues. Per germline, CDR1 SEHNR and CDR2 FQNEAQ (reference sequence). The CDR3, as DNA: TGTGCCAGCAGCTTAGGAGACGAGCAGTACTTC. As protein: CASSLGDEQYF.

The chain employs TRBV19 and TRBJ2-1; 9 bases align to TRBD2. The germline gives CDR1 LNHDA, CDR2 SQIVND (reference sequence). This CDR3 region has 16 residues. The junction had 7 bases not matched to a gene; V was cut back by 3 bases and J by 4 bases. The DNA of the CDR3 is TGTGCCAGTAGTATTAGACTAGCGGTGGGATACAATGAGCAGTTCTTC. It specifies CASSIRLAVGYNEQFF.

A single count supports this clone. The chain employs TRBV18 and TRBJ2-1, with 8 bases fitting TRBD2. V lost 0 bases, J lost 7 bases, and 8 bases stayed unmatched. The CDR3 spans 16 residues. The V gene's germline CDR1 is KGHSH and CDR2 LQKENI. The chain's CDR3 is CASSPPVASGWNEQFF. The CDR3 nucleotides are TGTGCCAGCTCACCACCGGTGGCTAGCGGGTGGAATGAGCAGTTCTTC.

The V gene is TRBV30, the J gene TRBJ1-1; D call uncertain. This CDR3 has 13 amino acids. V dropped 0 bases and J dropped 4 bases, with 9 bases sitting between them. CDR1 GTSNPN and CDR2 SVGIG come from the germline V gene (reference sequence). The CDR3: CAWSVGSSTEAFF. The CDR3 DNA follows: TGTGCCTGGAGTGTAGGGAGTTCCACTGAAGCTTTCTTT.

The chain recombines TRBV19 with TRBJ2-5; the match to TRBD2 covers 8 bases. CDR1 and CDR2 (germline): LNHDA, SQIVND (reference sequence). V lost 7 bases to trimming and J lost 4 bases; unmatched junction nucleotides: 8. The CDR3 spans 14 residues. The CDR3 here is CASTPGGGRETQYF. CDR3 nucleotide sequence: TGTGCCAGTACCCCGGGGGGGGGCAGAGAGACCCAGTACTTC.

The CDR3 reads CASSLDREQFF. The CDR3 bases are TGCGCCAGCAGCTTGGATCGTGAGCAGTTCTTC. The V and J genes are TRBV5-1 and TRBJ2-1; D is unclear. The V gene lost 0 bases and the J gene lost 9 bases, with 4 bases spanning the gap. The CDR3 is made up of 11 amino acids. Germline CDR1 is SGHRS and CDR2 is YFSETQ.

The chain carries TRBV9 and TRBJ2-5, with D tentatively TRBD2 (5 bases). The CDR3 runs 14 residues. V lost 2 bases and J lost 4, with 12 bases in between. Germline V CDR1 and CDR2: SGDLS, YYNGEE. The CDR3: CASSVGVDLETQYF. The CDR3 DNA reads as TGTGCCAGCAGCGTCGGGGTGGACCTAGAGACCCAGTACTTC. The full variable domain, with the rest looked up from reference TRBV9 and TRBJ2-5, is DSGVTQTPKHLITATGQRVTLRCSPRSGDLSVYWYQQSLDQGLQFLIQYYNGEERAKGNILERFSAQQFPDLHSELNLSSLELGDSALYFCASSVGVDLETQYFGPGTRLLVL.

This clone was found a few times. The chain joins TRBV10-1 to TRBJ2-7, with TRBD1 as a possible D gene (6 bases). Trimming removed 2 bases from V and 1 base from J, with 12 bases in between. CDR3 length: 15 residues. Germline CDR1 and CDR2: WNHNN and SYGVQD (reference sequence). CDR3 loop: CASSEGQPGSYEQYF. CDR3 DNA sequence: TGCGCCAGCAGTGAGGGACAGCCTGGGTCCTACGAGCAGTACTTC.

The rearrangement uses TRBV5-3 and TRBJ2-7, with 13 bases fitting TRBD2. TRBV5-3 is an ORF, with its function uncertain. V shed 4 bases and J 7 bases; nucleotides not matched to a gene: 29. The CDR3 is 22 residues long. The CDR3 DNA reads as TGTGCCAGAAGCGGTGGGTTGGGGGCCGGGACTAGCGGGAACCTTGAAGGGGGGGAGCAGTACTTC. Its protein is CARSGGLGAGTSGNLEGGEQYF.

The chain carries TRBV4-1 and TRBJ1-2; D remains unclear. Trimming removed 0 bases from V and 7 bases from J, with 15 bases in between. The germline V gene has CDR1 MGHRA and CDR2 YSYEKL. The CDR3 covers 15 residues. CDR3 nucleotides: TGCGCCAGCAGCCAAGATTGGCAGGTGGTGGGTGGCTACACCTTC. It specifies CASSQDWQVVGGYTF.

V usage is TRBV5-6 and J usage is TRBJ2-5, with TRBD2 matching 9 bases. The CDR3 consists of 15 residues. Germline V gene sequence: CDR1 SGHDT, CDR2 YYEEEE. J was trimmed by 2 bases and V by 1 base; bases with no gene match: 3. CDR3 sequence: CASSLLAGGQETQYF. In DNA form, the CDR3 reads TGTGCCAGCAGCTTGTTGGCGGGAGGGCAAGAGACCCAGTACTTC.